The present T cell receptor (beta chain) was sequenced within a study of CD8+ T cells in alopecia areata. Study-level information: Patients took tofacitinib for 6 to 18 months, followed by 6 drug-free months. Notes on the study in general: With one nonresponder, baseline CD8+ expansion's link to response remains uncertain. Lesional tissue from the scalp (especially in alopecia totalis/universalis) showed higher clonality than normal scalp. Against the mouse data, patients shared TCRs less clearly, possibly for HLA reasons.

Comments on this clone: The antigen remains undetermined.

Germline V gene lookup returns CDR1 MNHNS and CDR2 SASEGT. The CDR3 is 14 amino acids. V dropped 5 bases and J dropped 5; count of bases not matched to a gene: 2. cDNA serving as the sequencing template came from extracted, reverse transcribed RNA. TCRdb's copy holds only in-frame clones and misses some; the assay was immunoSEQ multiplex PCR. The profile shows around 100,000 clones, roughly three fifths of them singletons. Treatment described: oral pan-JAK inhibitor, 5-10 mg twice daily. The rearrangement uses TRBV6-1 and TRBJ2-2, with 10 positions matching TRBD2. The receptor was isolated from a human donor with alopecia areata. The sample in question was CD8+ T cells sorted from blood, obtained at week 24, from a patient treated with tofacitinib. This CDR3 is CASSSGGETGELFF. CDR3 in DNA: TGTGCCAGCAGTAGCGGGGGGGAGACCGGGGAGCTGTTTTTT.